These 6 T cell receptor beta chains were all obtained from the same sample, sequenced in a study of patients and donors after allogeneic stem cell transplantation. TCRdb analysed the RT-PCR reads with MiXCR anew, one entry per CDR3 protein. The sample records about 230,000 distinct CDR3 sequences, roughly 14% being singletons. Sample: blood, either unsorted or a sorted T cell fraction (not recorded which). These receptors came from a human donor who was either an allogeneic HSCT recipient or a stem cell or donor lymphocyte infusion donor (not recorded which). It is not recorded whose cells these are; they may come from a transplant donor.

This clonotype turned up a few times. V and J are TRBV12-5 and TRBJ2-1; 10 bases line up with TRBD2. Germline CDR1 and CDR2: LGHNT and FRNRAP. The J segment lost 12 bases and the V segment lost 0 bases, leaving 8 bases of the junction unmatched. The CDR3 covers 15 residues. The CDR3: CASGLVPSSGSWQFF. CDR3 nucleotide sequence: TGTGCTAGTGGTTTGGTACCTTCTAGCGGGAGTTGGCAGTTCTTC.

In its sample, this clonotype was seen many times. This chain's CDR3 is CSVMSETQYF. CDR3 nucleotide sequence: TGCAGCGTTATGTCAGAGACCCAGTACTTC. J is TRBJ2-5 and V is TRBV29-1, with no clear D. Germline-derived CDR1 and CDR2 are SQVTM and ANQGSEA. The CDR3 covers 10 residues. Trimming stripped 5 bases from V and 4 bases from J, with 5 bases between.

There are many counts of this clonotype. V and J are TRBV5-1 and TRBJ1-2; no clear D gene. This CDR3 region has 14 residues. CDR1 is SGHRS, CDR2 YFSETQ, per germline. V lost 4 bases to trimming and J lost 3 bases, with 13 bases between them. CDR3 sequence: CASSTGPADYGYTF. CDR3 nucleotide sequence: TGCGCCAGCAGCACTGGTCCGGCGGACTATGGCTACACCTTC.

This clonotype was seen only a few times. The chain combines TRBV20-1 with TRBJ2-2; D is possibly TRBD1 or TRBD2 (5 bases each). Germline lookup yields CDR1 DFQATT and CDR2 SNEGSKA (reference sequence). The CDR3 is made up of 13 amino acids. The V and J ends lost 7 bases and 5 bases respectively, with 14 bases between them. The CDR3 sequence: CSVPGTSTGELFF. For the CDR3, the DNA is TGCAGTGTTCCCGGGACCTCGACCGGGGAGCTGTTTTTT.

This clonotype occurred many times. The V and J genes are TRBV11-2 and TRBJ2-7, with D perhaps assigned TRBD1 or TRBD2 (5 bases each). The CDR3 has 15 amino acids. V gave up 0 bases and J gave up 5 bases, with 14 bases separating them. Germline CDR1 is SGHAT and CDR2 is FQNNGV. The CDR3 region is CASSLDSAGSNEQYF. The CDR3 DNA follows: TGTGCCAGCAGCTTAGATTCTGCAGGGAGCAACGAGCAGTACTTC.

This clonotype has only a few counts. CDR3 sequence (DNA): TGCAGTGCTCGCGAGTTGAGCGGGAGTAATGAGCAGTTCTTC. Its translation: CSARELSGSNEQFF. The rearrangement uses TRBV20-1 and TRBJ2-1; the match to TRBD2 covers 8 bases. Germline V CDR1 and CDR2: DFQATT, SNEGSKA (reference sequence). J gave up 7 bases and V 5 bases, and 10 bases lay outside the gene matches. This CDR3 is 14 amino acids long.